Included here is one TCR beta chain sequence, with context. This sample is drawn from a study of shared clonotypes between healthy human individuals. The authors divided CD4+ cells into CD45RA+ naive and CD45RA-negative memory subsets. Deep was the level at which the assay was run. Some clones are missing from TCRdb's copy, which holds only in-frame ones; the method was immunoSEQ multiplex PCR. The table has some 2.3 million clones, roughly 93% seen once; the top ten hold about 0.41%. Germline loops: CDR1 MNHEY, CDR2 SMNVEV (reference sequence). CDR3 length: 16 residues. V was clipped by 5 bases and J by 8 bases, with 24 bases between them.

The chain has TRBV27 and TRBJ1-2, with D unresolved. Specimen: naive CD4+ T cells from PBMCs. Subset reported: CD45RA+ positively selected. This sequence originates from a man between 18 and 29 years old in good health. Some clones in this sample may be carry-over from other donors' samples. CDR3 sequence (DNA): TGTGCCAGCAGTATAACGGGAGGGCCTAGAAGAGGGGGCTACACCTTC. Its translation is CASSITGGPRRGGYTF.